The present entry profiles one T cell receptor beta chain with its context. This clonotype was detected a few times. The antigen this receptor binds is unknown. Nothing much larger sits one base from this clone, and base qualities are not available. Measured from the cysteine to the phenylalanine, the CDR3 is 14 residues long. Only CDR3 DNA is held: 42 bases, read in frame from base 1. The germline V gene (reference sequence) yields MNHEY for CDR1 and SMNVEV for CDR2. The germline V end is reduced by 6 bases and the J end by 5 bases; junction bases left unmatched: 3. The approximately 40 donors, aged about 6 to 95 years, were systemically healthy Caucasian individuals from Russia. Each donor gave about 11 milliliters of peripheral blood, drawn into EDTA-treated Vacutainer tubes. PBMCs were isolated by Ficoll-Paque density-gradient centrifugation, with at least 6.5 million obtained per sample. Trizol reagent was used to extract total RNA from PBMCs, with at least 5.5 micrograms per sample. The percentages of naive CD45RAhigh/CD27high T cells were determined by flow cytometry on a PBMC aliquot from every donor.

Library method: 5' RACE. This sample was sequenced with an Illumina HiSeq 2500. A second PCR of roughly 6 to 12 cycles was performed with a sample-barcoded 5' primer and a J-beta primer mix. Each TCR beta cDNA molecule received a unique molecular identifier from a template-switch 5' adaptor carrying 12 random nucleotides. Each sample yielded at least 3 million CDR3-containing paired-end reads. First-strand cDNA was synthesized from all RNA with the Mint cDNA synthesis kit, primed by a TRBC-specific oligonucleotide. Following uracil-DNA glycosylase treatment, a first 18-cycle PCR with universal primers M1SS and BC2_uni_R was performed on all cDNA. The source study handled its data this way. Each sample was normalized by randomly selecting 1 million high-quality reads, each carrying a distinct molecular identifier. Reads with shared molecular identifiers were discarded instead of being binned into consensus sequences. CDR3 identification, clonotype clustering and error correction used MiTCR with a Q25 quality threshold and the strictest error-elimination algorithm. A nonparametric unseen species model with Euler transformation was used to estimate a lower bound on total TCR beta diversity. TCRdb redid the processing of the public reads, applying fastp at Q25 and MiXCR, and retained in-frame beta chains. Each CDR3 protein gets just one entry, which takes the most common genes and DNA from the rows behind it. The V and J calls reflect TCRdb's pipeline rather than the authors' work. The table for this sample lists 650,000 to 950,000 distinct CDR3 sequences; roughly 44% of them were counted only once. Clones ranked in the top ten supply approximately 19% of the sample.

The data were obtained in a study of blood T cells in healthy people across ages (dated by TCRdb to the mid-2010s). With regard to the full study: Template switching captured roughly one uniquely barcoded TCR beta cDNA molecule per two T cells in model experiments. The donors were divided into four age groups: young (average 16 years), middle-aged (over 35), aged (about 56) and long-lived (about 80). To avoid experimental bias, donors of different ages were spread randomly across the sequencing lanes. Using the same blood draw, the study looked at two additional independent replicas of 1 million unique cDNA reads for two donors, one aged 18 to 29 and the other aged 80 or older. Age-related changes in TCR beta repertoire diversity were measured in the study by deep sequencing normalized with unique cDNA molecular identifiers. General conclusions and limits of the study: Because the CMV infection status of the donors was unknown, age-related changes in expanded clonotypes may potentially have been confounded. Conclusive comparison of naive and antigen-experienced compartments was prevented by the profiling of bulk unsorted PBMCs. The long-lived group showed more naive CD4+ T cells, fewer expanded clones and increased TCR diversity than the aged group, suggesting age selection. Total diversity estimates from one million sequenced T cells were considered lower bounds and underestimates. Observed TCR beta diversity per million T cells fell roughly linearly with age, and a significant reduction was already apparent by age around 40. A strong correlation was found between observed TCR beta diversity and the percentage of naive T cells measured by flow cytometry.

The source is a man aged 60-69 years in good health. Sample: blood. The V and J segments used are TRBV27 and TRBJ2-3; 12 middle bases align to TRBD2. The CDR3 is CASSGLAGLDTQYF. The sequenced DNA is TGTGCCAGCAGCGGACTAGCGGGGCTAGATACGCAGTATTTT.